The text below deals with one T cell receptor (beta chain). In the authors' methods: Junction-only sequences produced by ImmunoSEQ had no quality scores, so filtering differed. Assay used: immunoSEQ multiplex PCR; TCRdb lists only in-frame clones, some missing. The V and J calls and clone size come from that table; D and trimming were worked out from the DNA. The data show under 2,000,000 clones, about 95% seen once. This entry belongs to a study of shared clonotypes between healthy human individuals. About the study: Per-donor plates numbered three CD4 naive, three CD4 memory, two CD8 naive and one CD8 memory.

Per the germline V gene, CDR1 is SGHDT and CDR2 is YYEEEE. This CDR3 spans 15 amino acids. V was shortened by 4 bases and J by 4 bases, with 17 bases between the two germline ends. Terminally differentiated effector memory CD45RA+ cells were excluded from the naive CD8 cells, which were CD45RO-negative and positively selected for CCR7. The sample was naive CD8+ T cells sorted from blood. The chain has TRBV5-6 and TRBJ1-2; tentative D call: TRBD1 (5 bases). The receptor was derived from a man aged 18 to 30 in good health. This chain's CDR3 is CASSTTPRDGYGYTF. For the CDR3, the DNA is TGTGCCAGCAGCACCACGCCCCGGGACGGCTATGGCTACACCTTC.